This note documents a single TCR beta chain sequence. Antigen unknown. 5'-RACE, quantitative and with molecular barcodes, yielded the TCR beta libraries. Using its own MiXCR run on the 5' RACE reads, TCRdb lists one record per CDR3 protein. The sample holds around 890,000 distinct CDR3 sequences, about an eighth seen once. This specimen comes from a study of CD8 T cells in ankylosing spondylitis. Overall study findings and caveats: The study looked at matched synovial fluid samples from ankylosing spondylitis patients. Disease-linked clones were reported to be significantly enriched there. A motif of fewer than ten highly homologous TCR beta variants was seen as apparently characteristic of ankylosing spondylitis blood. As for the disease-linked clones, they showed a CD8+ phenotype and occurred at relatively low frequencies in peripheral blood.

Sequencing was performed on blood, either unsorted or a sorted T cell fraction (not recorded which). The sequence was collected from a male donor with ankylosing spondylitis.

The CDR3: CASSQVARGYTEAFF. In DNA, the CDR3 is TGCGCCAGCAGCCAAGTTGCCAGGGGGTACACTGAAGCTTTCTTT. The chain recombines TRBV4-3 with TRBJ1-1, with TRBD1 identical over 7 bases. The germline V gene has CDR1 LGHNA and CDR2 YSLEER. The V and J ends lost 1 base and 3 bases, in that order; junction bases with no gene match: 5. The CDR3 runs 15 residues.